The clone carrying this T cell receptor (beta chain) has a count of ten or more. V was pared by 0 bases and J by 1 base, with 12 bases of the junction left unmatched. CDR1 is SGHRS and CDR2 is YFSETQ in the germline V gene. CDR3 length equals 20 residues. Template-switching 5'RACE yielded the TCR cDNA; a universal primer site and UMIs were added in the process. TCRdb passed the 5' RACE reads through MiXCR, listing each CDR3 protein once. The table lists about 150,000 distinct CDR3 sequences, around 6.3% of them singletons. This sample was included in a study of T cells after yellow fever vaccination. The starting material was CD4+ T cells sorted from PBMCs, obtained 10 days after the yellow fever booster vaccination. This clonotype was sampled from a man under 40 who received the YFV17D yellow fever vaccine. The J gene is TRBJ2-2, the V gene TRBV5-1, with 10 bases lining up with TRBD2. CDR3 region: CASSLALGLALHRNTGELFF. In nucleotides, the CDR3 is TGCGCCAGCAGCTTGGCTTTGGGACTAGCGCTCCATCGGAACACCGGGGAGCTGTTTTTT.